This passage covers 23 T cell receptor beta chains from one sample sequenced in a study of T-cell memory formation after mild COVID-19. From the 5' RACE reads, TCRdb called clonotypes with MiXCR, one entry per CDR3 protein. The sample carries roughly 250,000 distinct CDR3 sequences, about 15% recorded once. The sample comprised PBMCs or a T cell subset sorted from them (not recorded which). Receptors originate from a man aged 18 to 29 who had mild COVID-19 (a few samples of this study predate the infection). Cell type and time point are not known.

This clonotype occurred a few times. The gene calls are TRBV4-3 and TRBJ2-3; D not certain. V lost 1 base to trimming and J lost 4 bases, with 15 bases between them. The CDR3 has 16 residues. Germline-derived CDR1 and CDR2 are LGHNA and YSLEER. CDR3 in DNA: TGCGCCAGCAGCCAAGCTCGTAGATCGGCTGCAGATACGCAGTATTTT. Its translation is CASSQARRSAADTQYF.

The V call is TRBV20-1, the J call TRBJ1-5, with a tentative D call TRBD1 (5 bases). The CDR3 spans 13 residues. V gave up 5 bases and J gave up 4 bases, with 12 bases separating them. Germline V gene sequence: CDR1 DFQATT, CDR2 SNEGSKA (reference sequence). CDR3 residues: CSAEVGGNQPQHF. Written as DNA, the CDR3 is TGCAGTGCTGAGGTGGGGGGGAATCAGCCCCAGCATTTT.

Here the CDR3 reads CASSLGQQTDTQYF. The DNA of the CDR3 is TGTGCCAGCAGCTTAGGACAGCAAACAGATACGCAGTATTTT. This chain links TRBV7-2 with TRBJ2-3, with D tentatively TRBD1 (5 bases). Trimming left V 1 base short and J 3 bases short, with 8 bases between. Germline assignment: CDR1 SGHTA and CDR2 FQGNSA. This CDR3 comprises 14 residues.

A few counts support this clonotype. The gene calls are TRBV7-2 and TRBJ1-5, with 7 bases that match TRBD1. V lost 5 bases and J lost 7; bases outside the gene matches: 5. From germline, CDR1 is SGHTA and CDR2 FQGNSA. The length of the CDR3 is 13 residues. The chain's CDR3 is CASSGTDLQPQHF. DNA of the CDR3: TGTGCCAGCAGCGGGACAGATCTCCAGCCCCAGCATTTT.

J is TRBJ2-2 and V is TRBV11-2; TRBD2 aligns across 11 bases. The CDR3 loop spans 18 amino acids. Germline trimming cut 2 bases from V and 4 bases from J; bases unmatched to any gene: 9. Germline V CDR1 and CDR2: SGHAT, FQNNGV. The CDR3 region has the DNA TGTGCCAGCAGCTTACATGGTGTAGCGGGGGGGATCACCGGGGAGCTGTTTTTT. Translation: CASSLHGVAGGITGELFF. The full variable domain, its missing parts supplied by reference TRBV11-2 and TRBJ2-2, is EAGVAQSPRYKIIEKRQSVAFWCNPISGHATLYWYQQILGQGPKLLIQFQNNGVVDDSQLPKDRFSAERLKGVDSTLKIQPAKLEDSAVYLCASSLHGVAGGITGELFFGEGSRLTVL.

CDR3 nucleotides: TGTGCCAGCAGCCACCGCATAAGCGGCTCCTACGAGCAGTACTTC. Translating gives CASSHRISGSYEQYF. This chain joins TRBV7-6 and TRBJ2-7; weak D call: TRBD2 (5 bases). Germline V gives CDR1 SGHVS, CDR2 FNYEAQ. The V end was cut by 5 bases, the J end by 0 bases, with 14 bases between. The CDR3 extends over 15 amino acids.

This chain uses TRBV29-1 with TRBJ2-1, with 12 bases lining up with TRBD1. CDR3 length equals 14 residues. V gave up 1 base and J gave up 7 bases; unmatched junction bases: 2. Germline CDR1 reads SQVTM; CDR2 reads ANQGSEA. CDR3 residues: CSVEGDRGPNEQFF. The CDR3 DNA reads TGCAGCGTTGAAGGGGACAGGGGGCCGAATGAGCAGTTCTTC.

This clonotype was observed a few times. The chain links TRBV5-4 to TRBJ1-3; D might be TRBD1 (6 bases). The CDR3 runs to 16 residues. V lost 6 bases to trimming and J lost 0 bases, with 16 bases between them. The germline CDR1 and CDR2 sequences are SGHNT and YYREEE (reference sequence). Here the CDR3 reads CASKGSTGNSGNTIYF. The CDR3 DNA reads TGTGCCAGCAAGGGCAGCACAGGGAACTCTGGAAACACCATATATTTT.

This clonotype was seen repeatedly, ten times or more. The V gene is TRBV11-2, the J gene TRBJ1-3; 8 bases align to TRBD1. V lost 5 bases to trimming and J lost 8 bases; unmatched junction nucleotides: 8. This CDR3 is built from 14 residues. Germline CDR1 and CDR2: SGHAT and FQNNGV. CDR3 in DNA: TGTGCCAGCAGCCTCCGGACAGGGTTAGACACCATATATTTT. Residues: CASSLRTGLDTIYF.

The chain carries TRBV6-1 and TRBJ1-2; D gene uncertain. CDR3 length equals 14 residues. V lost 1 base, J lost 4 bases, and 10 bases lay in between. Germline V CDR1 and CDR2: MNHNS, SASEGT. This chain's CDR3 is CASSEGSEFYGYTF. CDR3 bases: TGTGCCAGCAGTGAAGGGTCAGAGTTCTATGGCTACACCTTC.

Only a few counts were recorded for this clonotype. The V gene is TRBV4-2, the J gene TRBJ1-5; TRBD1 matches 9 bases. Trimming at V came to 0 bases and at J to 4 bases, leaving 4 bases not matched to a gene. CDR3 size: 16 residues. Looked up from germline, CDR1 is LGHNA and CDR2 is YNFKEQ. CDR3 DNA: TGTGCCAGCAGCCAAGAAGCCGGGACAGGGAATCAGCCCCAGCATTTT. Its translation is CASSQEAGTGNQPQHF.

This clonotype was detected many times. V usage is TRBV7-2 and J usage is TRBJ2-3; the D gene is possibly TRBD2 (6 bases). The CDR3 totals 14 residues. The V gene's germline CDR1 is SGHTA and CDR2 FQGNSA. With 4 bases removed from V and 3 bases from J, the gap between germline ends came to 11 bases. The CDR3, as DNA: TGTGCCAGCAGCTCCCGCGGGGAGACAGATACGCAGTATTTT. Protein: CASSSRGETDTQYF. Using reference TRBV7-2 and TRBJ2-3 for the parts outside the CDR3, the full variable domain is GAGVSQSPSNKVTEKGKDVELRCDPISGHTALYWYRQSLGQGLEFLIYFQGNSAPDKSGLPSDRFSAERTGGSVSTLTIQRTQQEDSAVYLCASSSRGETDTQYFGPGTRLTVL.

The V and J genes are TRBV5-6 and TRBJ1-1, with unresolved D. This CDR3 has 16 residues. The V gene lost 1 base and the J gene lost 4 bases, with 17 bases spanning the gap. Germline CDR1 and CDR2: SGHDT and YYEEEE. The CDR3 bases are TGTGCCAGCAGCTTGCTCTACGGGCCCGCCGGCACTGAAGCTTTCTTT. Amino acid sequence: CASSLLYGPAGTEAFF.

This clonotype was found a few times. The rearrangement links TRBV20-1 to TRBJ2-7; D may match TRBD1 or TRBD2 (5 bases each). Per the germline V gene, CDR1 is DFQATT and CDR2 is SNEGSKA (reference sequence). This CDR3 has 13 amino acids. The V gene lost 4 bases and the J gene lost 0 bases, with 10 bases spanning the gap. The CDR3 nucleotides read TGCAGTGCTATGTGGGGGAGCTCCTACGAGCAGTACGTC. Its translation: CSAMWGSSYEQYV.

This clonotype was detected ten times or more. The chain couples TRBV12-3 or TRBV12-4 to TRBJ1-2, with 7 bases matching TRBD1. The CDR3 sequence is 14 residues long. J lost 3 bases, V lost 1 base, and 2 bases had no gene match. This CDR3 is CASSLVGTDYGYTF. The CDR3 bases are TGTGCCAGCAGTTTAGTCGGGACAGACTATGGCTACACCTTC.

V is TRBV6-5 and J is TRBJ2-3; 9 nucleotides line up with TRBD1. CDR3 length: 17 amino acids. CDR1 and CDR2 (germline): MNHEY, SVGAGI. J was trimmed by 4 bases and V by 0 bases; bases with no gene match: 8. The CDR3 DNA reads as TGTGCCAGCAGTTACTCAAGGGAGGGGACAGGGTCAGATACGCAGTATTTT. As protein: CASSYSREGTGSDTQYF.

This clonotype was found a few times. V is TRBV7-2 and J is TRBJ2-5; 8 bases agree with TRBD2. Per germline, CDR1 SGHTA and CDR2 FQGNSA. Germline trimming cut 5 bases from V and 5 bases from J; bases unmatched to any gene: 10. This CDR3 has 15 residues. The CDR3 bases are TGTGCCAGCAGCCCCTGGGTAGCGGGGAGGGAGACCCAGTACTTC. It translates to CASSPWVAGRETQYF.

The CDR3 region is CSVMPRTGGYGYTF. CDR3 DNA sequence: TGCAGCGTTATGCCTCGGACAGGGGGTTATGGCTACACCTTC. The chain employs TRBV29-1 and TRBJ1-2; 10 bases map to TRBD1. J was trimmed by 5 bases and V by 5 bases; bases with no gene match: 8. The CDR3 is 14 residues long. Germline V lookup: CDR1 SQVTM, CDR2 ANQGSEA.

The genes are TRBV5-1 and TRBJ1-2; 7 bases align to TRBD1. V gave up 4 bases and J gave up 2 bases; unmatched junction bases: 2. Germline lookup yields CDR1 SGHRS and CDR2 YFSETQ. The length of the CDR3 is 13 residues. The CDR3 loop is CASSEGANYGYTF. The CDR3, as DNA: TGCGCCAGCAGCGAGGGGGCGAACTATGGCTACACCTTC.

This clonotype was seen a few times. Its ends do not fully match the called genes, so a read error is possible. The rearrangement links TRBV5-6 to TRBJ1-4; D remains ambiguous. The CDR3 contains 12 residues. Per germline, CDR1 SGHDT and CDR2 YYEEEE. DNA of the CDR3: TGTGCCAGCAGCTTGGCCAACGCGGGCAAGGTTTTT. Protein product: CASSLANAGKVF.

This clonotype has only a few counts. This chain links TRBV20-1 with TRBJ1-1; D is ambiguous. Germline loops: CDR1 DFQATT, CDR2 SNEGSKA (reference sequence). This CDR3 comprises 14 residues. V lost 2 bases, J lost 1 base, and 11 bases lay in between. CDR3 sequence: CSARPPTPNTEAFF. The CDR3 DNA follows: TGCAGTGCTAGACCTCCGACACCGAACACTGAAGCTTTCTTT.

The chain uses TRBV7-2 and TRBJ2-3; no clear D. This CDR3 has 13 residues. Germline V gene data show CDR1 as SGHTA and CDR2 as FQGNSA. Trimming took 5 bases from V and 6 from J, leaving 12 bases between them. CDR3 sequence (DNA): TGTGCCAGCAGCCTGAACTTGCGGGATACGCAGTATTTT. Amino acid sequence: CASSLNLRDTQYF.

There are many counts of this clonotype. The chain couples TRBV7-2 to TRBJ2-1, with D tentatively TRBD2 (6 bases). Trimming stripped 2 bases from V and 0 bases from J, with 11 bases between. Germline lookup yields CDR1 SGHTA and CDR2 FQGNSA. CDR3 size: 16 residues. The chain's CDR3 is CASSLNGGSSYNEQFF. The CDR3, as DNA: TGTGCCAGCAGCTTAAACGGGGGTAGCTCCTACAATGAGCAGTTCTTC.